What follows is one TCR beta chain and its context. Authors' analysis steps: Reference gene primer amplification yielded estimated nucleated cell counts. The protocol was immunoSEQ multiplex PCR, while the TCRdb copy is restricted to in-frame clones and leaves out a portion. The V and J calls and clone size are taken from that table; D and trimming were inferred from the DNA. The sample carries about 120,000 clones, around nine tenths recorded once. Germline V gene lookup returns CDR1 DFQATT and CDR2 SNEGSKA (reference sequence). This CDR3 comprises 11 residues. This record belongs to a study of blood T cell repertoires in COVID-19. Overall study: Sites across the United States, Italy and Spain contributed samples from acute and convalescent COVID-19. Sample material is recorded as cDNA or gDNA derived from T cells, B-cell-depleted T cells, or PBMCs.

The J gene is TRBJ2-7, the V gene TRBV20-1, with D possibly TRBD1 on 6 matching bases. This sequence was found in a human donor with acute or convalescent COVID-19. The donor label of this sample is uncertain. Sequencing was done on a sample of peripheral blood. The CDR3 spells CRGTNHYEQYF. The CDR3 region has the DNA TGCAGGGGGACAAACCACTACGAGCAGTACTTC.